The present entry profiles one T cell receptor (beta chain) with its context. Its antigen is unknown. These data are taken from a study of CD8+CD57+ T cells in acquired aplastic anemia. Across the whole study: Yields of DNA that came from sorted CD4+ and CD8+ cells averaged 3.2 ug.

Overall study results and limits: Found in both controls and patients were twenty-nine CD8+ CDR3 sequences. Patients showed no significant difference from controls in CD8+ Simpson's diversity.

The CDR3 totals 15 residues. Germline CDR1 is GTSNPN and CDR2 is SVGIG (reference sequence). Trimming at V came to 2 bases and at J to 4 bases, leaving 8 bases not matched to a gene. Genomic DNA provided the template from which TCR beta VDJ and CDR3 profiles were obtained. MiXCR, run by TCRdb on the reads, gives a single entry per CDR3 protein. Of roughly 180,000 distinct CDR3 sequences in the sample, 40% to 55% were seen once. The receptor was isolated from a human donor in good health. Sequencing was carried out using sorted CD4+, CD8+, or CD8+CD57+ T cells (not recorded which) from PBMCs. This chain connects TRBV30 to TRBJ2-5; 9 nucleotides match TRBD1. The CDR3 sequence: CAWSSGTGLGETQYF. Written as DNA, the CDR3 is TGTGCCTGGAGTTCGGGGACAGGGCTTGGAGAGACCCAGTACTTC.